This T cell receptor beta chain was sequenced for a study of blood T cell repertoires in COVID-19. The overall study: Acute and convalescent COVID-19 samples came from the United States, Italy and Spain.

In the original processing: Counts of nucleated cells, estimated from reference gene primer amplification, were obtained. The table came from immunoSEQ multiplex PCR; TCRdb's copy has only in-frame clones and leaves some out. V and J calls and clone size are given by that table; D and trimming were obtained from the DNA. The repertoire consists of 140,000 or so clones, with over 80% occurring once and the leading ten covering less than 45%. V dropped 0 bases and J dropped 5 bases, with 6 bases sitting between them. The V gene's germline CDR1 is SGHNT and CDR2 YYREEE (reference sequence). This CDR3 is 13 amino acids long.

This sequence joins TRBV5-4 and TRBJ1-5, with a weak D call TRBD1 (6 bases). The receptor was derived from a man aged 45-65 years who had recovered from COVID-19. The sample taken for sequencing was peripheral blood. This chain's CDR3 is CASSLDRDQPQHF. Here the CDR3 DNA reads TGTGCCAGCAGCTTGGACAGGGATCAGCCCCAGCATTTT.